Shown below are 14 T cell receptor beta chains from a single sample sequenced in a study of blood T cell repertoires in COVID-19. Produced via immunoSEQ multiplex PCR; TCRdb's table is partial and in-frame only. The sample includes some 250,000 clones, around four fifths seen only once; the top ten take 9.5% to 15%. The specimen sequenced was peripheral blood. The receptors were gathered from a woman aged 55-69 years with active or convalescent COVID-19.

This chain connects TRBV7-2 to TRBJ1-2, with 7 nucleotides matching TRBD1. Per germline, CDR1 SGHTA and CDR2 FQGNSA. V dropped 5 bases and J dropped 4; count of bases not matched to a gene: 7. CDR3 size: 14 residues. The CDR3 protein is CASSQTTGVYGYTF. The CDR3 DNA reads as TGTGCCAGCAGCCAAACCACAGGGGTCTATGGCTACACCTTC.

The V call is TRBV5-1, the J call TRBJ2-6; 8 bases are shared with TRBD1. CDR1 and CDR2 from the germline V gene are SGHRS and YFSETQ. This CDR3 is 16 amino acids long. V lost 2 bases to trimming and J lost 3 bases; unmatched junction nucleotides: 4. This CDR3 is CASSLGQGFGANVLTF. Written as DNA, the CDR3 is TGCGCCAGCAGCTTAGGACAGGGTTTTGGGGCCAACGTCCTGACTTTC.

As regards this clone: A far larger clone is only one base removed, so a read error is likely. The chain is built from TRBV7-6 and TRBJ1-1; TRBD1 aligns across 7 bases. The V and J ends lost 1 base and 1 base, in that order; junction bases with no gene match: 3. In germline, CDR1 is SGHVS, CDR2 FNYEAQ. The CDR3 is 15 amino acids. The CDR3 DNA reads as TGTGCCAGCAGCTTAGGGGCAGGGGGGAACACTGAAGCTTTCTTT. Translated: CASSLGAGGNTEAFF.

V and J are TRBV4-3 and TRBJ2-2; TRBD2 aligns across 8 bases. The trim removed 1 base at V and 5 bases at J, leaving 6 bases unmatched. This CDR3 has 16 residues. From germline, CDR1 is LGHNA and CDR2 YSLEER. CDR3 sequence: CASSQGVVAGTGELFF. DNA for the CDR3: TGCGCCAGCAGCCAAGGGGTAGTAGCGGGGACCGGGGAGCTGTTTTTT.

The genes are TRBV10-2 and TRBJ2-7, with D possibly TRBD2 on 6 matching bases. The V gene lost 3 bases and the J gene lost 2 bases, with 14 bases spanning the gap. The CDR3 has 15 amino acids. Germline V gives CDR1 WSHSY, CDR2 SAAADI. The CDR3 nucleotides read TGCGCCAGCAGTGACCCCCCTAGCGCCACCTACGAGCAGTACTTC. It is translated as CASSDPPSATYEQYF.

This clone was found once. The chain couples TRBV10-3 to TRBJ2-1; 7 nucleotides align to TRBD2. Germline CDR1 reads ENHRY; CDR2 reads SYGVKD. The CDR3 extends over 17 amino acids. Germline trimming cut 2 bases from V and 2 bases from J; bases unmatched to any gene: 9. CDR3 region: CAISEPTTSDTYNEQFF. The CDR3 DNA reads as TGTGCCATCAGTGAGCCGACTACTAGCGACACCTACAATGAGCAGTTCTTC.

CDR3 DNA: TGTGCCAGCTCGACTCAAGAGACCCAGTACTTC. Its protein is CASSTQETQYF. The gene calls are TRBV18 and TRBJ2-5; D gene uncertain. This CDR3 has 11 residues. Germline assignment: CDR1 KGHSH and CDR2 LQKENI. Trimming stripped 6 bases from V and 2 bases from J, with 4 bases between.

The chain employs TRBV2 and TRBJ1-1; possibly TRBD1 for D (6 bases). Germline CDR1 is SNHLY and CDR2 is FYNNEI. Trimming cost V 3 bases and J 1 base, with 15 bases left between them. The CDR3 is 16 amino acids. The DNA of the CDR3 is TGTGCCAGCAGTGAGGATCGCGAGACAGGGAACACTGAAGCTTTCTTT. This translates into CASSEDRETGNTEAFF.

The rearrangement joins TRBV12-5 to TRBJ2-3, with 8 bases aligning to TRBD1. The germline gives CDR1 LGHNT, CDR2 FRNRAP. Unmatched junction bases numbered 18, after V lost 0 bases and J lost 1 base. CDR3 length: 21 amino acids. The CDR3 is CASGLVYWGQAWEEGTDTQYF. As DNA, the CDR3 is TGTGCTAGTGGTTTGGTATATTGGGGACAGGCCTGGGAAGAGGGCACAGATACGCAGTATTTT.

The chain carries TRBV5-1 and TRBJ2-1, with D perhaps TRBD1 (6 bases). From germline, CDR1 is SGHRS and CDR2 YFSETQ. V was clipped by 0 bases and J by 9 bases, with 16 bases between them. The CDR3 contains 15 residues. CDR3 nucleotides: TGCGCCAGCAGCTTGGAGTCGACAGGACCGGCTGAGCAGTTCTTC. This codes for CASSLESTGPAEQFF.

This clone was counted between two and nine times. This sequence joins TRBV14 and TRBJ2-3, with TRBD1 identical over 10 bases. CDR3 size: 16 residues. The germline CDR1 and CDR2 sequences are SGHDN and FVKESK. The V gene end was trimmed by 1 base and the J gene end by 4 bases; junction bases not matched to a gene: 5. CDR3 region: CASSQGGTGDADTQYF. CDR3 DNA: TGTGCCAGCAGCCAAGGCGGGACAGGGGACGCAGATACGCAGTATTTT.

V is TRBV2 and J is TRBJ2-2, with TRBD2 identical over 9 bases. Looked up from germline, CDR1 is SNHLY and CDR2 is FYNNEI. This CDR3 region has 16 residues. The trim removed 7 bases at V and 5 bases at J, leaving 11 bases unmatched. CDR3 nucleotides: TGTGCCAGCAAGGCCGTCCCCGCGGGGGGGACCGGGGAGCTGTTTTTT. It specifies CASKAVPAGGTGELFF. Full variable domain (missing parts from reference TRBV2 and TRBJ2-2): EPEVTQTPSHQVTQMGQEVILRCVPISNHLYFYWYRQILGQKVEFLVSFYNNEISEKSEIFDDQFSVERPDGSNFTLKIRSTKLEDSAMYFCASKAVPAGGTGELFFGEGSRLTVL.

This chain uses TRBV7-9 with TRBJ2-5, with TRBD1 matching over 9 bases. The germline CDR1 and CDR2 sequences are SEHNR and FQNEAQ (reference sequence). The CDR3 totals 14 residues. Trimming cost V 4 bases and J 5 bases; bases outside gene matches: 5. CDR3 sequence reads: CASSWGQGRETQYF. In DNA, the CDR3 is TGTGCCAGCAGCTGGGGACAGGGTCGTGAGACCCAGTACTTC. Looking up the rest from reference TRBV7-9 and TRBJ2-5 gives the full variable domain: DTGVSQNPRHKITKRGQNVTFRCDPISEHNRLYWYRQTLGQGPEFLTYFQNEAQLEKSRLLSDRFSAERPKGSFSTLEIQRTEQGDSAMYLCASSWGQGRETQYFGPGTRLLVL.

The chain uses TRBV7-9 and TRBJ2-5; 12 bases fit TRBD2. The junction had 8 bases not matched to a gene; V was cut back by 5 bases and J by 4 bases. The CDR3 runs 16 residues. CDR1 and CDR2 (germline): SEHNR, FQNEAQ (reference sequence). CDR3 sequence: CASSLWTSGDRETQYF. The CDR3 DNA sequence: TGTGCCAGCAGCCTGTGGACTAGCGGGGACCGAGAGACCCAGTACTTC.